Listed below are T cell receptor beta chains from one sample, sequenced in a study of blood T cell repertoires in COVID-19. The method was immunoSEQ multiplex PCR; TCRdb's version includes in-frame clones alone and lacks a portion of them. The repertoire holds over 400,000 clones, with about nine tenths as singletons. Source material: peripheral blood. These receptors originate from a woman aged 30 to 39 with active or convalescent COVID-19. Both conserved end residues are part of each CDR3. D genes are given only for firm matches. Clone sizes are given selectively: once, few, many, or a class where the clone is expanded.

J gene,clone size,D gene,V gene,CDR3 DNA,CDR3 protein
TRBJ1-6,-,TRBD1,TRBV7-9,TGTGCCAGCAGCAACCTTATTGGACAGGACGAGTATAATTCACCCCTCCACTTT,CASSNLIGQDEYNSPLHF
TRBJ1-1,-,TRBD1,TRBV27,TGTGCCAGCAGTCCGGGGACAGGATCCGACACTGAAGCTTTCTTT,CASSPGTGSDTEAFF
TRBJ1-1,once,TRBD1,TRBV19,TGTGCCAGTAGTACCGGACAGGGGAACACTGAAGCTTTCTTT,CASSTGQGNTEAFF
TRBJ1-2,-,-,TRBV6-5,TGTGCCAGCAGTTACTGGGGGGGGGTTGGCTACACCTTC,CASSYWGGVGYTF
TRBJ1-1,-,TRBD1,TRBV10-2,TGCGCCAGCAGTGAGTCTAGGGGGCATGTTAACACTGAAGCTTTCTTT,CASSESRGHVNTEAFF
TRBJ1-5,few,-,TRBV10-3,TGTGCCATCAGTGAGACTCGACAGCCCAATCAGCCCCAGCATTTT,CAISETRQPNQPQHF
TRBJ1-2,-,-,TRBV6-5,TGTGCCAGCAGGCCCAACCCACAAGGAGGCTATGGCTACACCTTC,CASRPNPQGGYGYTF
TRBJ1-4,once,-,TRBV5-6,TGTGCCAGCAGCTTCCCAGGTACAGAAAAACTGTTTTTT,CASSFPGTEKLFF
TRBJ1-2,-,-,TRBV7-8,TGTGCCAGCAGCAACCAGGGTGGGTTGGATGGCTACACCTTC,CASSNQGGLDGYTF
TRBJ2-3,-,-,TRBV21-1,TGTGCCAGCAGGGACACTGCCACAGATACGCAGTATTTT,CASRDTATDTQYF
TRBJ2-7,once,-,TRBV10-3,TGTGCCATCAGTGAGTTACAGGGACGTGAGCAGTACTTC,CAISELQGREQYF
TRBJ2-7,-,-,TRBV19,TGTGCCAGTAGTCTTAACAGGTTAGTAGATAAAGAGCAGTACTTC,CASSLNRLVDKEQYF
TRBJ1-6,-,-,TRBV25-1,TGTGCCAGCAGTGAACAGACAGGATTTAATTCACCCCTCCACTTT,CASSEQTGFNSPLHF
TRBJ1-4,few,TRBD1,TRBV5-1,TGCGCCAGCAGCTCAAGACAGGGGACTAATGAAAAACTGTTTTTT,CASSSRQGTNEKLFF
TRBJ2-7,-,TRBD2,TRBV6-5,TGTGCCAGCAGTTACATAGCGGGGTCATCCTACGAGCAGTACTTC,CASSYIAGSSYEQYF
TRBJ2-2,-,TRBD2,TRBV7-9,TGTGCCAGCAGCTCGACTAGCGGGAGTGTGACGGACGGGGAGCTGTTTTTT,CASSSTSGSVTDGELFF
TRBJ2-2,-,-,TRBV6-2/TRBV6-3,TGTGCCAGCAGTTACGAAGCGGGGGAGCTGTTTTTT,CASSYEAGELFF
TRBJ2-4,-,TRBD2,TRBV15,TGTGCCACAGAAACCGGACTAGCGGGAAAAAACATTCAGTACTTC,CATETGLAGKNIQYF
TRBJ2-7,-,-,TRBV15,TGTGCCACCAGCAGAGGCCGGGCCTCAAAAGGGGACTACGAGCAGTACTTC,CATSRGRASKGDYEQYF
TRBJ2-1,-,-,TRBV6-6,TGTGCCAGCAGTGCCCAGGGTAATGAGCAGTTCTTC,CASSAQGNEQFF
TRBJ2-7,-,-,TRBV6-1,TGTGCCAGCAGTGAACAGGTGGACTACGAGCAGTACTTC,CASSEQVDYEQYF
TRBJ1-1,-,TRBD1,TRBV5-6,TGTGCCAGCAGCTTGGGGCAGGGGGTTTTGGGGACTGAAGCTTTCTTT,CASSLGQGVLGTEAFF
TRBJ2-1,-,-,TRBV3-1/TRBV3-2,TGTGCCAGCAATACGGGGGGCGTGGGTAATGAGCAGTTCTTC,CASNTGGVGNEQFF
TRBJ1-1,-,-,TRBV6-5,TGTGCCAGCAGATTGCGGGGGAGAGGAAACACTGAAGCTTTCTTT,CASRLRGRGNTEAFF
TRBJ1-5,-,TRBD1,TRBV29-1,TGCAGCGTCAGGACAGGGAGGAACCAGCCCCAGCATTTT,CSVRTGRNQPQHF
TRBJ1-2,few,-,TRBV19,TGTGCCAGTAAGGAGCACGACAGGCCCGGCATCTACACCTTC,CASKEHDRPGIYTF
TRBJ2-2,-,TRBD2,TRBV10-1,TGCGCCAGCAGCCCGGGACTAGCGGAACCTCGTTGGACCGGGGAGCTGTTTTTT,CASSPGLAEPRWTGELFF
TRBJ2-7,-,TRBD1,TRBV6-2/TRBV6-3,TGTGCCAGCAGTTACACCCCCTCGGGACAGTCATCCTACGAGCAGTACTTC,CASSYTPSGQSSYEQYF
TRBJ1-2,once,-,TRBV6-5,TGTGCCAGCAGTCCCCAGGGTTCACTCTATGGCTACACCTTC,CASSPQGSLYGYTF
TRBJ2-1,few,TRBD2,TRBV11-2,TGTGCCAGCAGTCTTATATTGCGGGAGGACTACAATGAGCAGTTCTTC,CASSLILREDYNEQFF
TRBJ1-1,-,-,TRBV9,TGTGCCAGCAGCGTAGGGACAGAGAACACTGAAGCTTTCTTT,CASSVGTENTEAFF
TRBJ1-6,-,-,TRBV4-1,TGCGCCAGCAGCCAAGATTGGCGGATCAATAATTCACCCCTCCACTTT,CASSQDWRINNSPLHF
TRBJ1-1,-,-,TRBV18,TGTGCCAGCTCACCCACAAACGGGGTGGTAAACACTGAAGCTTTCTTT,CASSPTNGVVNTEAFF
TRBJ2-7,-,TRBD1,TRBV6-5,TGTGCCAGCAGTTCCGACAGGGCCTCCTACGAGCAGTACTTC,CASSSDRASYEQYF
TRBJ2-2,-,TRBD1,TRBV19,TGTGCCAGTAGTAACCGACAGGGAAAATCGGACACCGGGGAGCTGTTTTTT,CASSNRQGKSDTGELFF
TRBJ1-3,-,-,TRBV5-4,TGTGCCAGCAGCTTGGCCGGGATAGGGGGCTCTGGAAACACCATATATTTT,CASSLAGIGGSGNTIYF
TRBJ2-7,-,-,TRBV3-1/TRBV3-2,TGTGCCAGCAGCCAAAACAGGGTGGAATTCTACGAGCAGTACTTC,CASSQNRVEFYEQYF
TRBJ1-5,-,-,TRBV7-2,TGTGCCAGCAGCTTAGACAGGTATAGCAATCAGCCCCAGCATTTT,CASSLDRYSNQPQHF
TRBJ1-2,-,-,TRBV6-4,TGTGCCAGCAGTGACTCTTCAGGGCCCTATGGCTACACCTTC,CASSDSSGPYGYTF
TRBJ2-5,-,-,TRBV2,TGTGCCAGCAGTGAATCCCTGGCAAACCAAGAGACCCAGTACTTC,CASSESLANQETQYF
TRBJ1-2,-,TRBD1,TRBV3-1/TRBV3-2,TGTGCCAGCTCAGGGGGCGCGGGGGGCTACACCTTC,CASSGGAGGYTF
TRBJ1-2,once,-,TRBV5-1,TGCGCCAGCAGCTCGTCAGTTGCGGCCGGCTACACCTTC,CASSSSVAAGYTF
TRBJ2-3,-,-,TRBV5-4,TGTGCCAGCAGCCCGGGACAACGCACAGATACGCAGTATTTT,CASSPGQRTDTQYF
TRBJ2-7,once,TRBD1,TRBV7-2,TGTGCCAGCAGCTTAGCCTGGACAGGGCCGGCAAGCGAGCAGTACTTC,CASSLAWTGPASEQYF
TRBJ2-1,-,-,TRBV4-1,TGCGCCAGCAGCGGACACCCGGGACTCGACAATGAGCAGTTCTTC,CASSGHPGLDNEQFF
TRBJ2-5,-,TRBD1,TRBV18,TGTGCCAGCTCACCACCGAGAGGACAGGCTATACAAGAGACCCAGTACTTC,CASSPPRGQAIQETQYF
TRBJ1-1,-,TRBD1,TRBV18,TGTGCCAGCTCACAAGACAGGGGGACTGAAGCTTTCTTT,CASSQDRGTEAFF
TRBJ1-2,-,-,TRBV19,TGTGCCAGTAGTGTCCAATGGTCGGGTCCTCACTATGGCTACACCTTC,CASSVQWSGPHYGYTF
TRBJ2-3,-,-,TRBV7-2,TGTGCCAGCAGCCGGGACTTCACAGATACGCAGTATTTT,CASSRDFTDTQYF
TRBJ2-5,-,-,TRBV14,TGTGCCAGCAGCCAAGAACTTGGCGGGCCTGACCCTTTCCAAGAGACCCAGTACTTC,CASSQELGGPDPFQETQYF
TRBJ2-7,-,TRBD1,TRBV7-9,TGTGCCAGCAGCTTAGCAGGACAGGGGACCTACGAGCAGTACTTC,CASSLAGQGTYEQYF
TRBJ2-2,few,TRBD1,TRBV9,TGTGCCAGCAGCGCCGCGGGACAGGTAGCCGGGGAGCTGTTTTTT,CASSAAGQVAGELFF